This TCR beta chain was sequenced for a study of blood T cells in healthy people across ages. Study observations and caveats: Any conclusive comparison of naive versus antigen-experienced cells was prevented by using unsorted PBMCs. Both higher diversity and more naive CD4+ cells marked long-lived donors when set against aged donors.

The CDR3 loop spans 16 amino acids. Germline-derived CDR1 and CDR2 are MNHNY and SVGAGI (reference sequence). The V end was cut by 0 bases, the J end by 2 bases, with 13 bases between. With a J-beta primer mix and a sample-barcoded 5' primer, a second PCR ran roughly 6 to 11 cycles. MiXCR was run by TCRdb on the 5' RACE reads, yielding one entry per CDR3 protein. The table records some 1,500,000 distinct CDR3 sequences, approximately 39% of them present only once. This clonotype was seen more than once but under ten times. As yet, its antigen is unknown. Sequencing was done on a sample of blood. The chain has TRBV6-6 and TRBJ1-2, with D tentatively TRBD1 (5 bases). The sequence was obtained from a woman under 30 in good health. The CDR3 sequence is CASSYSKGLDNYGYTF. As DNA, the CDR3 is TGTGCCAGCAGTTACTCGAAGGGACTGGACAACTATGGCTACACCTTC.